The next 29 T cell receptor beta chains were all read from a single sample in a study of T cells in Graves' hyperthyroidism and ophthalmopathy (dated by TCRdb to 2018 to 2020). Library preparation was by multiplex PCR. The instrument given in TCRdb is Illumina HiSeq 2000. Amplification of TCR beta CDR3 regions was carried out from RNA transcripts. The first round of RT-PCR for the TCR CDR3 was performed with the HTBI primer set and the Qiagen OneStep RT-PCR kit. TCRdb reprocessing: public reads trimmed at Q25 with fastp, clones called with MiXCR, in-frame beta chains kept. Rows are combined by CDR3 protein, so each entry shows the most common genes and DNA. This sample has about 280,000 distinct CDR3 sequences in its table, and about 25% of those were observed once. Clones ranked in the top ten supply around 30% of the sample. The source material was blood. The receptor source for this set is a man aged 35 to 55 with Graves' hyperthyroidism that later progressed to Graves' ophthalmopathy.

This clonotype was detected ten times or more. The genes are TRBV12-3 or TRBV12-4 and TRBJ1-2, with no clear D. The CDR3 runs to 13 residues. Trimming removed 4 bases at V and 7 bases at J, with 13 bases between. DNA of the CDR3: TGTGCCAGCAGTTCCCGGACTATCTCTGGCTACACCTTC. As protein: CASSSRTISGYTF.

At least ten counts were recorded for this clonotype. The chain carries TRBV6-1 and TRBJ1-5; 7 bases agree with TRBD1. Trimming cost V 6 bases and J 4 bases; bases outside gene matches: 6. The CDR3 has 14 amino acids. Germline assignment: CDR1 MNHNS and CDR2 SASEGT. CDR3 sequence (DNA): TGTGCCAGCAGCCCCGGGACAGTGAATCAGCCCCAGCATTTT. Amino acid sequence: CASSPGTVNQPQHF.

This clonotype was seen ten or more times. The rearrangement links TRBV12-3 or TRBV12-4 to TRBJ2-6, with TRBD1 identical over 7 bases. CDR3 length: 14 amino acids. V lost 5 bases and J lost 9; bases outside the gene matches: 7. In nucleotides, the CDR3 is TGTGCCAGCAGTCTCCGGGACAGACTCAACGTCCTGACTTTC. Protein: CASSLRDRLNVLTF.

This clonotype has at least ten counts. V and J are TRBV6-1 and TRBJ2-5; D gene ambiguous. Germline loops: CDR1 MNHNS, CDR2 SASEGT. Trimming stripped 5 bases from V and 2 bases from J, with 6 bases between. The CDR3 is 12 amino acids. CDR3 protein: CASSSPQETQYF. The CDR3 DNA is TGTGCCAGCAGTTCGCCACAAGAGACCCAGTACTTC.

The sample holds many counts of this clonotype. The V gene is TRBV7-6, the J gene TRBJ2-5; D possibly corresponds to TRBD2 (5 bases). In germline, CDR1 is SGHVS, CDR2 FNYEAQ. The V and J ends lost 4 bases and 5 bases respectively, with 14 bases between them. The CDR3 sequence is 14 residues long. DNA for the CDR3: TGTGCCAGCAGCTCCCGGGGAAGCCGGGAGACCCAGTACTTC. It yields the protein CASSSRGSRETQYF.

This clonotype showed up many times. The CDR3 protein is CSAREAVAFF. The CDR3 DNA reads TGCAGTGCTAGAGAGGCAGTCGCTTTCTTT. This chain uses TRBV20-1 with TRBJ1-1; unclear D gene. Germline V gene data show CDR1 as DFQATT and CDR2 as SNEGSKA (reference sequence). The CDR3 contains 10 residues. Trimming stripped 0 bases from V and 11 bases from J, with 7 bases between.

This clonotype came up many times. Here the CDR3 reads CSARGTSGHYEQYF. The CDR3 region has the DNA TGCAGCGCGAGAGGGACTAGCGGACACTACGAGCAGTACTTC. The rearrangement links TRBV29-1 to TRBJ2-7; 11 nucleotides line up with TRBD2. The CDR3 is 14 residues long. Germline V lookup: CDR1 SQVTM, CDR2 ANQGSEA. J lost 3 bases, V lost 7 bases, and 8 bases had no gene match.

This clonotype has just one count. The rearrangement uses TRBV9 and TRBJ2-7, with 7 bases matching TRBD1. The CDR3 contains 11 residues. V was clipped by 10 bases and J by 11 bases; unmatched bases: 12. In germline, CDR1 is SGDLS, CDR2 YYNGEE. The CDR3 region is CALLGTEGKYF. The CDR3 DNA reads TGTGCCCTCCTAGGGACAGAGGGGAAGTACTTC.

This clonotype was observed many times. This chain connects TRBV12-3 or TRBV12-4 to TRBJ1-5, with a possible D match to TRBD1 (6 bases). The V gene lost 6 bases and the J gene lost 4 bases, with 19 bases spanning the gap. This CDR3 spans 16 amino acids. The CDR3 coding sequence is TGTGCCAGCAGGCTACACAGGGATAAGGCGAATCAGCCCCAGCATTTT. It encodes CASRLHRDKANQPQHF.

This clonotype has a count of ten or more. V and J are TRBV15 and TRBJ1-5, with D unresolved. The V end was cut by 0 bases, the J end by 4 bases, with 16 bases between. Germline lookup yields CDR1 LNHNV and CDR2 YYDKDF (reference sequence). The length of the CDR3 is 17 residues. CDR3 sequence (DNA): TGTGCCACCAGCAGAGACACAAGAGCGACGTCGAATCAGCCCCAGCATTTT. Translating it yields CATSRDTRATSNQPQHF.

This clonotype was counted many times. V is TRBV6-5 and J is TRBJ2-7; D may correspond to TRBD1 or TRBD2 (6 bases each). Germline assignment: CDR1 MNHEY and CDR2 SVGAGI. This CDR3 region has 15 residues. V gave up 0 bases and J gave up 3 bases, with 12 bases separating them. CDR3 sequence reads: CASSYSGGRDYEQYF. As DNA, the CDR3 is TGTGCCAGCAGTTACTCCGGGGGCAGGGACTACGAGCAGTACTTC.

There are many counts of this clonotype. The rearrangement links TRBV12-3 or TRBV12-4 to TRBJ1-1, with D possibly matching TRBD1 (5 bases). Trimming removed 8 bases at V and 5 bases at J, with 30 bases between. CDR3 length equals 18 residues. CDR3 loop: CASLTYGGASGRNTEAFF. The CDR3 DNA follows: TGTGCCAGCTTGACCTATGGGGGTGCGTCGGGGCGAAATACTGAAGCTTTCTTT.

The chain couples TRBV12-3 or TRBV12-4 to TRBJ1-1; 8 nucleotides agree with TRBD1. The CDR3 consists of 15 residues. V lost 6 bases and J lost 2; bases outside the gene matches: 8. This CDR3 is CASSRRTGINTEAFF. The CDR3 DNA sequence: TGTGCCAGCAGCCGTCGGACAGGGATTAACACTGAAGCTTTCTTT.

The CDR3 DNA reads as TGCAGTGCTAGGACCCCCGGGACCTACGAGCAGTACTTC. Translating it yields CSARTPGTYEQYF. The chain has TRBV20-1 and TRBJ2-7; a weak D match, TRBD2 (5 bases). CDR1 and CDR2 (germline): DFQATT, SNEGSKA (reference sequence). V was trimmed by 3 bases and J by 2 bases, leaving 11 bases between them. This CDR3 comprises 13 residues.

Remarks on this clonotype: Sequence at one end of the junction differs from germline and may be a read error. This chain joins TRBV20-1 and TRBJ2-5; 7 bases match TRBD2. The CDR3 sequence is 15 residues long. In germline, CDR1 is DFQATT, CDR2 SNEGSKA (reference sequence). The CDR3 region is CSARDGAGDQETQYF. DNA of the CDR3: TGCAGTGCTAGAGATGGGGCGGGAGACCAAGAGACCCAATACTTC.

The sample holds many counts of this clonotype. The chain carries TRBV4-1 and TRBJ1-5; 7 bases align to TRBD1. The ends lost 2 bases at V and 3 bases at J; junction bases unmatched: 13. From germline, CDR1 is MGHRA and CDR2 YSYEKL. There are 18 residues in the CDR3. The CDR3 region is CASSQQMARGVSNQPQHF. CDR3 DNA: TGCGCCAGCAGCCAACAAATGGCCAGGGGGGTTTCCAATCAGCCCCAGCATTTT.

The chain uses TRBV6-2 or TRBV6-3 and TRBJ2-7; perhaps TRBD2 as D (6 bases). Per the germline V gene, CDR1 is MNHEY and CDR2 is SVGEGT. The V end lost 6 bases, the J end lost 3 bases, and 18 bases lay between the germline ends. The CDR3 has 15 residues. Here the CDR3 reads CASRPRRTNDYEQYF. The CDR3, as DNA: TGTGCCAGCAGACCCCGGCGGACTAACGACTACGAGCAGTACTTC.

The V call is TRBV6-2 or TRBV6-3, the J call TRBJ1-5; unclear D gene. V shed 0 bases and J shed 6 bases, with 12 bases lying between them. Germline V gene lookup returns CDR1 MNHEY and CDR2 SVGEGT. The CDR3 has 15 residues. This CDR3 reads CASSYSGGLSQPQHF. The CDR3 nucleotides read TGTGCCAGCAGTTACTCCGGCGGACTATCTCAGCCCCAGCATTTT.

This chain joins TRBV20-1 and TRBJ1-1; D is ambiguous. The V gene lost 0 bases and the J gene lost 5 bases, with 7 bases spanning the gap. This CDR3 is 12 amino acids long. The germline V gene has CDR1 DFQATT and CDR2 SNEGSKA (reference sequence). The CDR3: CSAREPRTEAFF. CDR3 DNA sequence: TGCAGTGCTAGAGAACCAAGGACTGAAGCTTTCTTT.

This clonotype occurred many times. The chain joins TRBV12-3 or TRBV12-4 to TRBJ1-5; D is ambiguous. The CDR3 is made up of 14 amino acids. The V end was cut by 3 bases, the J end by 3 bases, with 9 bases between. In DNA, the CDR3 is TGTGCCAGCAGTTTTGAGGCATACAATCAGCCCCAGCATTTT. It codes for CASSFEAYNQPQHF.

The table lists this clonotype with many counts. A much larger clonotype is one base distant, so this may be a read error. The rearrangement links TRBV12-3 or TRBV12-4 to TRBJ1-1; D not certain. This CDR3 has 14 residues. The CDR3 nucleotides read TGTGCCAGCAGTTTAGCGAACTCATACACTGGAGCTTTCTTT. Amino acid sequence: CASSLANSYTGAFF.

The genes are TRBV12-3 or TRBV12-4 and TRBJ1-2; D is perhaps TRBD1 (5 bases). This CDR3 has 11 residues. Trimming left V 8 bases short and J 8 bases short, with 12 bases between. This CDR3 reads CASRRGRGYTF. CDR3 sequence (DNA): TGTGCCAGCCGGAGGGGTCGGGGCTACACCTTC.

This clonotype was found many times. The J gene is TRBJ2-7, the V gene TRBV10-3; TRBD2 might be the D (5 bases). Germline CDR1 ENHRY, CDR2 SYGVKD. V gave up 2 bases and J gave up 3 bases, with 26 bases separating them. The CDR3 has 19 amino acids. The CDR3 is CAISELKVYPKRTFYEQYF. The CDR3 bases are TGTGCCATCAGTGAGCTCAAGGTCTACCCCAAGCGGACCTTCTACGAGCAGTACTTC.

This clonotype was seen repeatedly, ten times or more. The CDR3 bases are TGTGCCAGCAGCTTAGAGGCCCCAGGGAACCAAGAGACCCAGTACTTC. This sequence encodes CASSLEAPGNQETQYF. The chain links TRBV7-8 to TRBJ2-5; a weak D match, TRBD1 (5 bases). The CDR3 loop spans 16 amino acids. The V gene's germline CDR1 is SGHVS and CDR2 FQNEAQ. V gave up 1 base and J gave up 0 bases, with 12 bases separating them.

This clonotype was seen many times. The chain couples TRBV5-1 to TRBJ1-1, with 8 positions matching TRBD1. Trimming cost V 2 bases and J 0 bases; bases outside gene matches: 3. Germline V gene data show CDR1 as SGHRS and CDR2 as YFSETQ. This CDR3 contains 15 residues. CDR3 protein: CASSFTGGMNTEAFF. Here the CDR3 DNA reads TGCGCCAGCAGCTTTACAGGGGGGATGAACACTGAAGCTTTCTTT.

The rearrangement joins TRBV12-3 or TRBV12-4 to TRBJ1-1; TRBD1 aligns across 7 bases. V was clipped by 8 bases and J by 6 bases; unmatched bases: 18. This CDR3 has 16 amino acids. CDR3 loop: CASALVLAGGTAEAFF. The CDR3 DNA reads as TGTGCCAGCGCCTTGGTGCTAGCGGGAGGGACAGCTGAAGCTTTCTTT.

This clonotype occurred many times. The chain combines TRBV6-2 or TRBV6-3 with TRBJ2-7, with TRBD1 identical over 10 bases. Germline V gene data show CDR1 as MNHEY and CDR2 as SVGEGT. The CDR3 has 15 amino acids. Trimming removed 7 bases from V and 2 bases from J; junction bases left unmatched: 8. CDR3 DNA: TGTGCCAGCACCCGGCTCGGACAGGGGGCCTACGAGCAGTACTTC. Its translation is CASTRLGQGAYEQYF.

This clonotype has ten or more counts. The chain recombines TRBV29-1 with TRBJ1-5; the match to TRBD1 covers 7 bases. V was pared by 4 bases and J by 4 bases, with 1 base of the junction left unmatched. From germline, CDR1 is SQVTM and CDR2 ANQGSEA. This CDR3 region has 12 residues. This CDR3 reads CSVGDRNQPQHF. CDR3 coding DNA: TGCAGCGTTGGGGACAGAAATCAGCCCCAGCATTTT.

CDR3 sequence: CATRRTEAFF. The CDR3 coding sequence is TGTGCCACCCGGAGGACTGAAGCTTTCTTT. The chain links TRBV6-2 or TRBV6-3 to TRBJ1-1; D call uncertain. The CDR3 totals 10 residues. V gave up 10 bases and J gave up 5 bases, with 8 bases separating them. Germline CDR1 and CDR2: MNHEY and SVGEGT.